This T cell receptor (beta chain) stems from a study of technical replicates of blood from a handful of donors. Repertoires were generated with immunoSEQ multiplex PCR, while TCRdb's copy carries only in-frame clones and drops some. The table lists 70,000 to 90,000 clones, approximately 94% of them singletons. Input material: T cells isolated from PBMCs. The TCR sequence derives from a human donor in good health.

CDR3 nucleotide sequence: TGTGCCAGCAGTCCAAGCGGGAGTATCAACGAGCAGTACTTC. It is translated as CASSPSGSINEQYF. The rearrangement links TRBV28 to TRBJ2-7, with 8 bases aligning to TRBD2. This CDR3 contains 14 residues. The trim removed 5 bases at V and 5 bases at J, leaving 8 bases unmatched. Germline values: CDR1 MDHEN, CDR2 SYDVKM.